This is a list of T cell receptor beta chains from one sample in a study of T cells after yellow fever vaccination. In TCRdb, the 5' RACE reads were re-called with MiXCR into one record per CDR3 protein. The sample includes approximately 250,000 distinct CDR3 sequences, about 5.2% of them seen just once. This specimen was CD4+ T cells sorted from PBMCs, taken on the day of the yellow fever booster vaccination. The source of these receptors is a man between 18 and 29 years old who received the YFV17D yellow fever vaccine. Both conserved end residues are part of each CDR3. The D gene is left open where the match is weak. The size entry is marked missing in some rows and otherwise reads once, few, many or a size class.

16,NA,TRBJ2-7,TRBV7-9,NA,CASSLAGGAKRDEQYF,TGTGCCAGCAGCTTAGCTGGGGGGGCAAAAAGGGACGAGCAGTACTTC
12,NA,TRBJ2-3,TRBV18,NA,CASSPLKDTQYF,TGTGCCAGCTCACCCTTAAAAGATACGCAGTATTTT
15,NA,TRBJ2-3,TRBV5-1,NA,CASSFQGPSTDTQYF,TGCGCCAGCAGCTTTCAGGGCCCCAGCACAGATACGCAGTATTTT
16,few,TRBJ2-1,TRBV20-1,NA,CSARNVWGPRHNEQFF,TGCAGTGCTAGAAACGTTTGGGGGCCCCGCCACAATGAGCAGTTCTTC
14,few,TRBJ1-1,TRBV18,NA,CASSPMGKDSEAFF,TGTGCCAGCTCACCAATGGGGAAGGATTCTGAAGCTTTCTTT
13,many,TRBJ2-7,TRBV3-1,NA,CASSLRVGLEQYF,TGTGCCAGCAGCCTAAGAGTAGGCCTGGAGCAGTACTTC
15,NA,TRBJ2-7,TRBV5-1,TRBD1,CASSFDRVGAYEQYF,TGCGCCAGCAGCTTTGACAGGGTCGGGGCCTACGAGCAGTACTTC
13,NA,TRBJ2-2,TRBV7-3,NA,CASSSRVPGELFF,TGTGCCAGCAGCTCCAGGGTTCCCGGGGAGCTGTTTTTT
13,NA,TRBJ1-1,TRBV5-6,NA,CASSLLGGSEAFF,TGTGCCAGCAGCCTCCTCGGGGGGTCTGAAGCTTTCTTT
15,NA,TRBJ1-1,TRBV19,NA,CASIGQGLMNTEAFF,TGTGCCAGTATAGGCCAGGGACTCATGAACACTGAAGCTTTCTTT
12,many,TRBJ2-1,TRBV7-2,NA,CASSPTSGEQFF,TGTGCCAGCAGCCCGACGAGTGGTGAGCAGTTCTTC
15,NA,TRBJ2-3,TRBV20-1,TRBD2,CSALNAGGFADTQYF,TGCAGTGCTCTCAATGCGGGGGGTTTTGCAGATACGCAGTATTTT
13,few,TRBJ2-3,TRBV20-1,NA,CSALQRHTDTQYF,TGCAGTGCTCTACAGCGACACACAGATACGCAGTATTTT
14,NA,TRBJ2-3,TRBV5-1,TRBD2,CASSARAGTDTQYF,TGCGCCAGCAGCGCTAGAGCGGGGACAGATACGCAGTATTTT
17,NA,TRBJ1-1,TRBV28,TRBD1,CASTSPSWDRDHTEAFF,TGTGCCAGCACGTCCCCATCGTGGGACAGGGATCACACTGAAGCTTTCTTT
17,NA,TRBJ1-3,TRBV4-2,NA,CASSQEGAGGVGNTIYF,TGTGCCAGCAGCCAAGAGGGCGCGGGAGGGGTTGGAAACACCATATATTTT
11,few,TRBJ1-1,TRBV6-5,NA,CASRRYTEAFF,TGTGCCAGCAGACGGTACACTGAAGCTTTCTTT
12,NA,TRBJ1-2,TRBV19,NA,CASTGSNYGYTF,TGTGCCAGTACAGGGAGTAACTATGGCTACACCTTC
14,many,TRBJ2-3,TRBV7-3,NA,CASSHRQDGDTQYF,TGTGCCAGCAGCCATCGACAGGACGGGGATACGCAGTATTTT
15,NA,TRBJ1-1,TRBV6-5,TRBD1,CASRASGQLNTEAFF,TGTGCCAGCAGAGCCTCGGGACAGCTGAACACTGAAGCTTTCTTT
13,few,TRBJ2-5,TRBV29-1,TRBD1,CSAGTGWPETQYF,TGCAGCGCGGGGACAGGTTGGCCAGAGACCCAGTACTTC
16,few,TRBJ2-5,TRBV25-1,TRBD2,CASSESGRGGKETQYF,TGTGCCAGCAGTGAATCGGGACGGGGGGGTAAAGAGACCCAGTACTTC
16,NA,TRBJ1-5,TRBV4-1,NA,CASSQAGFGLGQPQHF,TGCGCCAGCAGCCAAGCGGGTTTTGGGCTTGGTCAGCCCCAGCATTTT
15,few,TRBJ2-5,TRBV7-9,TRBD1,CASSLGGTVGKTQYF,TGTGCCAGCAGCTTAGGTGGGACAGTAGGGAAGACCCAGTACTTC
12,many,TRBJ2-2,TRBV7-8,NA,CASRPLTGELFF,TGTGCCAGCAGACCGTTAACCGGGGAGCTGTTTTTT
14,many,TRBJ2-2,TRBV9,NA,CASSVNRGTGELFF,TGTGCCAGCAGCGTCAATCGGGGCACCGGGGAGCTGTTTTTT
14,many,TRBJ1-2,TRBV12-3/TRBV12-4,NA,CASSLIPRVYGYTF,TGTGCCAGCAGTTTAATCCCCAGGGTATATGGCTACACCTTC
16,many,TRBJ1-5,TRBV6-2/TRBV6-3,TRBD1,CASSYGPAGGYQPQHF,TGTGCCAGCAGTTACGGTCCGGCAGGGGGATATCAGCCCCAGCATTTT
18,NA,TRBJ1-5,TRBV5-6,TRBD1,CASSLGTGLSLSNQPQHF,TGTGCCAGCAGCTTGGGGACAGGGCTCTCGCTTAGCAATCAGCCCCAGCATTTT
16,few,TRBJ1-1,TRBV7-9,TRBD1,CASSLRSAGGLAEAFF,TGTGCCAGCAGCTTACGATCCGCAGGGGGCTTGGCTGAAGCTTTCTTT
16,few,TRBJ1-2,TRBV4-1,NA,CASSQVGAWANYGYTF,TGCGCCAGCAGCCAAGTTGGGGCGTGGGCTAACTATGGCTACACCTTC
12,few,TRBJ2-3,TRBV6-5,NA,CASGQRAATQYF,TGTGCCAGCGGACAAAGGGCAGCGACGCAGTATTTT
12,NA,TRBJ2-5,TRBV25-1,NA,CASSRGFETQYF,TGTGCCAGCTCGAGGGGTTTCGAGACCCAGTACTTC
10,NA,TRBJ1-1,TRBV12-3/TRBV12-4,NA,CASGLGIPFF,TGTGCCAGCGGGTTAGGGATACCTTTCTTT
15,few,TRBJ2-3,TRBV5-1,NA,CASSLEPGFADTQYF,TGCGCCAGCAGCTTGGAACCCGGGTTCGCAGATACGCAGTATTTT
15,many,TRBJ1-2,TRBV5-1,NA,CASSLGAELNYGYTF,TGCGCCAGCAGCTTGGGAGCCGAGCTCAACTATGGCTACACCTTC
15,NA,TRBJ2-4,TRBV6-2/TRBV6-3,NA,CASSYSGARKNIQYF,TGTGCCAGCAGTTACTCGGGCGCCCGTAAAAACATTCAGTACTTC
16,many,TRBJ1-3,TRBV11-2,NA,CASKRGLTGGGNTIYF,TGTGCCAGCAAGAGGGGCTTGACAGGCGGCGGAAACACCATATATTTT
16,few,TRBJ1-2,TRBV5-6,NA,CASKLLGDKTVYGYTF,TGTGCCAGCAAGTTACTGGGGGACAAAACGGTTTATGGCTACACCTTC
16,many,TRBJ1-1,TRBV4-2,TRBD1,CASSQAGTGSSTEAFF,TGTGCCAGCAGCCAGGCCGGGACAGGATCGAGCACTGAAGCTTTCTTT